A single sample is the source of the 27 T cell receptor beta chains below, sequenced in a study of shared clonotypes between healthy human individuals. Using immunoSEQ multiplex PCR, the repertoire was profiled, and TCRdb retains in-frame clones only, with some absent. The sample has about 820,000 clones; 92% are singletons. Naive-designated CD8 cells lacked CD45RO, were positively enriched for CCR7, and omitted terminally differentiated effector memory CD45RA+ cells. The sample taken for sequencing was naive CD8+ T cells sorted from blood. These receptors originate from a man aged 25-40 years in good health.

The gene calls are TRBV2 and TRBJ2-7; D gene unclear. This CDR3 is 15 amino acids long. Germline V gene sequence: CDR1 SNHLY, CDR2 FYNNEI. V was cut by 2 bases and J by 0 bases, with 11 bases left in between. The CDR3 coding sequence is TGTGCCAGCAGTGAATGGCAGGATTCCTCCTACGAGCAGTACTTC. Translated, it gives CASSEWQDSSYEQYF.

This clone showed up just once. The chain has TRBV7-9 and TRBJ2-1, with 7 bases lining up with TRBD1. The CDR3 runs to 17 residues. Losses at the gene ends were 4 bases for V and 0 bases for J; bases not matched to a gene: 9. Germline V gene sequence: CDR1 SEHNR, CDR2 FQNEAQ (reference sequence). The CDR3 reads CASSSPGTASSYNEQFF. The CDR3 nucleotides are TGTGCCAGCAGCTCACCCGGGACAGCGAGCTCCTACAATGAGCAGTTCTTC.

The CDR3 DNA reads as TGTGCCAGCAGCGTAGGGCTGCCCTCCTACGAGCAGTACTTC. It yields the protein CASSVGLPSYEQYF. The chain joins TRBV9 to TRBJ2-7; D is unclear. Germline values: CDR1 SGDLS, CDR2 YYNGEE. The CDR3 length is 14 residues. Trimming cost V 0 bases and J 0 bases, with 7 bases left between them.

As to this clone: The sample has other DNA sequences that encode this CDR3 too. The chain couples TRBV5-1 to TRBJ2-7, with TRBD1 matching over 7 bases. With 0 bases clipped from V and 4 bases from J, the junction kept 7 bases outside the gene matches. CDR1 and CDR2 (germline): SGHRS, YFSETQ. The CDR3 consists of 15 residues. CDR3 sequence (DNA): TGCGCCAGCAGCTTGGGACAGGGAGCACGGTACGAGCAGTACTTC. It specifies CASSLGQGARYEQYF.

The chain has TRBV6-6 and TRBJ1-4; no clear D. From germline, CDR1 is MNHNY and CDR2 SVGAGI (reference sequence). Trimming took off 3 bases at V and 6 bases at J, with 14 bases between the two ends. The CDR3 spans 15 residues. The CDR3 coding sequence is TGTGCCAGCAGTTATAGGGCTGGCTTAGATGAAAAACTGTTTTTT. Protein sequence: CASSYRAGLDEKLFF.

J is TRBJ2-3 and V is TRBV29-1, with D possibly TRBD1 on 7 matching bases. The germline gives CDR1 SQVTM, CDR2 ANQGSEA. The CDR3 sequence is 12 residues long. Trimming shortened V by 7 bases and J by 5 bases, and 13 bases separated the two germline ends. This CDR3 is CSGSGGKDTQYF. For the CDR3, the DNA is TGCAGCGGGTCAGGGGGGAAAGATACGCAGTATTTT.

The V call is TRBV5-1, the J call TRBJ2-7; D could derive from TRBD1 or TRBD2 (5 bases each). CDR1 SGHRS and CDR2 YFSETQ come from the germline V gene. Trimming stripped 0 bases from V and 0 bases from J, with 16 bases between. CDR3 length: 17 residues. The CDR3 region is CASSLGWGGLSSYEQYF. DNA of the CDR3: TGCGCCAGCAGCTTGGGCTGGGGCGGGCTGAGCTCCTACGAGCAGTACTTC. Drawing the rest from reference TRBV5-1 and TRBJ2-7, the complete variable domain is KAGVTQTPRYLIKTRGQQVTLSCSPISGHRSVSWYQQTPGQGLQFLFEYFSETQRNKGNFPGRFSGRQFSNSRSEMNVSTLELGDSALYLCASSLGWGGLSSYEQYFGPGTRLTVT.

This chain connects TRBV7-9 to TRBJ2-1; the D gene is possibly TRBD1 (5 bases). Trimming left V 2 bases short and J 6 bases short, with 11 bases between. Germline CDR1 SEHNR, CDR2 FQNEAQ (reference sequence). The CDR3 runs to 14 residues. CDR3 in amino acids: CASSLLLQVNEQFF. The CDR3, as DNA: TGTGCCAGCAGCTTACTACTACAGGTCAATGAGCAGTTCTTC.

This chain links TRBV4-1 with TRBJ1-1; D is unclear. Germline CDR1 MGHRA, CDR2 YSYEKL. The CDR3 contains 13 residues. V lost 0 bases to trimming and J lost 8 bases, with 10 bases between them. The CDR3 bases are TGCGCCAGCAGCCAAGATTACGGGCAAGAAGCTTTCTTT. This encodes CASSQDYGQEAFF.

V is TRBV2 and J is TRBJ2-3; D not certain. V lost 7 bases and J 5 bases, leaving 10 bases between the germline ends. The CDR3 runs to 12 residues. Germline V gene data show CDR1 as SNHLY and CDR2 as FYNNEI. The chain's CDR3 is CASKPPRDTQYF. The DNA of the CDR3 is TGTGCCAGCAAGCCGCCGCGAGATACGCAGTATTTT.

The chain employs TRBV12-1 and TRBJ2-6; TRBD2, as called in the table, went unchecked against the DNA. TRBV12-1 is annotated as a pseudogene. There are 15 residues in the CDR3. In nucleotides, the CDR3 is TGTGCCAGCAGCTTCACGGTCTCTGGGGCCAACGTCCTGACTTTC. Its protein is CASSFTVSGANVLTF.

The chain couples TRBV5-5 to TRBJ2-5, with D possibly matching TRBD1 (6 bases). Looked up from germline, CDR1 is SGHKS and CDR2 is YYEKEE (reference sequence). Trimming took 0 bases from V and 4 from J, leaving 10 bases between them. The CDR3 is made up of 14 amino acids. The CDR3 sequence is CASSLDTGTETQYF. CDR3 nucleotides: TGTGCCAGCAGCTTGGATACAGGGACAGAGACCCAGTACTTC.

The rearrangement joins TRBV6-5 to TRBJ2-1, with 12 bases aligning to TRBD2. Germline trimming cut 1 base from V and 10 bases from J; bases unmatched to any gene: 8. Germline V gives CDR1 MNHEY, CDR2 SVGAGI. The CDR3 contains 16 residues. The CDR3 bases are TGTGCCAGCAGTTACTATGGACTAGCGGGATCATTGGAGCAGTTCTTC. Translated, it gives CASSYYGLAGSLEQFF.

V is TRBV27 and J is TRBJ1-1; no firm D call. The CDR3 loop spans 14 amino acids. V was clipped by 3 bases and J by 5 bases, with 13 bases between them. Germline CDR1 is MNHEY and CDR2 is SMNVEV (reference sequence). The CDR3 DNA reads TGTGCCAGCAGTTTGAGCTCGGGTAGGACTGAAGCTTTCTTT. Its protein is CASSLSSGRTEAFF.

The DNA of the CDR3 is TGTGCCAGTAGTACTGCTAGCGGGAGGGAGCAGTTCTTC. It codes for CASSTASGREQFF. The chain uses TRBV19 and TRBJ2-1, with 11 nucleotides matching TRBD2. After removal of 4 bases from V and 10 bases from J, the junction contained 3 bases not matched to a gene. Germline V gives CDR1 LNHDA, CDR2 SQIVND (reference sequence). The CDR3 runs to 13 residues.

V gene TRBV6-5 combines with J gene TRBJ2-1; the D is unclear. The V end was cut by 7 bases, the J end by 5 bases, with 12 bases between. CDR3 size: 13 residues. The germline V gene encodes CDR1 MNHEY and CDR2 SVGAGI. DNA for the CDR3: TGTGCCAGCAATGACGGAAGGAACAATGAGCAGTTCTTC. Its translation: CASNDGRNNEQFF.

Comment on this clone: The sample contains more than one DNA sequence encoding this CDR3. This sequence joins TRBV30 and TRBJ2-7, with D unclear. The germline gives CDR1 GTSNPN, CDR2 SVGIG (reference sequence). Trimming shortened V by 0 bases and J by 1 base, and 7 bases separated the two germline ends. The CDR3 extends over 13 amino acids. The CDR3 region is CAWSVGQSYEQYF. The DNA of the CDR3 is TGTGCCTGGAGTGTGGGTCAGTCCTACGAGCAGTACTTC.

This clone was counted once. This rearrangement joins TRBV29-1 to TRBJ2-1; 12 positions match TRBD2. Looked up from germline, CDR1 is SQVTM and CDR2 is ANQGSEA. After removal of 4 bases from V and 7 bases from J, the junction contained 5 bases not matched to a gene. This CDR3 region has 14 residues. CDR3 coding DNA: TGCAGCGTTGGGACTAGCGGGGCGACAAATGAGCAGTTCTTC. It yields the protein CSVGTSGATNEQFF.

In this sample, this clone turned up once. This chain joins TRBV28 and TRBJ2-7, with 8 bases matching TRBD1. The CDR3 contains 14 residues. The V gene end was trimmed by 3 bases and the J gene end by 2 bases; junction bases not matched to a gene: 3. Germline values: CDR1 MDHEN, CDR2 SYDVKM. CDR3 sequence (DNA): TGTGCCAGCAGTTTCCCGGACAGGGCCTACGAGCAGTACTTC. Translated, it gives CASSFPDRAYEQYF.

As for this clone: Because the CDR3 is missing its conserved closing phenylalanine or tryptophan, this is likely a read error. The DNA is left out, because the CDR3 cannot be placed on it with certainty; the CDR3 is given as TCRdb lists it. The gene calls are TRBV25-1 and TRBJ2-4; TRBD2, the D gene given by the table, was not confirmed from the DNA. The CDR3 sequence runs 12 residues, both termini included. Germline CDR1 reads MGHDK; CDR2 reads SYGVNS. The CDR3 loop is CASSEYPGAQLA.

This sequence joins TRBV28 and TRBJ2-1; a weak D match, TRBD1 (7 bases). Germline values: CDR1 MDHEN, CDR2 SYDVKM. CDR3 length: 15 amino acids. Trimming took 3 bases from V and 7 from J, leaving 16 bases between them. CDR3: CASSFYQGGGNEQFF. In DNA, the CDR3 is TGTGCCAGCAGTTTTTACCAGGGGGGTGGGAATGAGCAGTTCTTC.

The V and J genes are TRBV7-6 and TRBJ2-7; TRBD1 matches 7 bases. Germline V lookup: CDR1 SGHVS, CDR2 FNYEAQ. The CDR3 length is 15 residues. V lost 3 bases to trimming and J lost 0 bases; unmatched junction nucleotides: 5. The CDR3 spells CASSLLGDSSYEQYF. CDR3 DNA: TGTGCCAGCAGCTTGCTCGGGGACAGCTCCTACGAGCAGTACTTC.

Regarding this clone: This sample includes further DNA sequences coding for the same CDR3. The chain combines TRBV6-5 with TRBJ1-1, with no clear D. This CDR3 has 13 amino acids. Germline V gives CDR1 MNHEY, CDR2 SVGAGI. V shed 3 bases and J shed 1 base, with 6 bases lying between them. CDR3 DNA: TGTGCCAGCAGTTATTCGGAGAACACTGAAGCTTTCTTT. Translation gives CASSYSENTEAFF.

The V call is TRBV7-6, the J call TRBJ2-2; TRBD2 matches 14 bases. CDR3 length: 17 residues. From germline, CDR1 is SGHVS and CDR2 FNYEAQ. Trimming took 3 bases from V and 6 from J; bases not matched to a gene: 6. DNA for the CDR3: TGTGCCAGCAGCTTGGGGACTAGCGGGAGTGTGGCCGGGGAGCTGTTTTTT. Translated, it gives CASSLGTSGSVAGELFF.

The chain employs TRBV7-9 and TRBJ2-1; D gene unclear. Germline values: CDR1 SEHNR, CDR2 FQNEAQ (reference sequence). Trimming pared 5 bases from V and 4 bases from J, leaving 9 bases between. The CDR3 extends over 13 amino acids. The CDR3 sequence is CASSPVGYNEQFF. In nucleotides, the CDR3 is TGTGCCAGCAGCCCCGTGGGGTACAATGAGCAGTTCTTC.

The V and J genes are TRBV7-9 and TRBJ2-1; D is ambiguous. The length of the CDR3 is 13 residues. The V and J ends lost 1 base and 4 bases respectively, with 5 bases between them. CDR1 SEHNR and CDR2 FQNEAQ come from the germline V gene (reference sequence). The CDR3 sequence: CASSLERYNEQFF. In DNA form, the CDR3 reads TGTGCCAGCAGCTTAGAACGGTACAATGAGCAGTTCTTC.

The chain carries TRBV5-4 and TRBJ2-1, with 10 bases identical to TRBD2. V was pared by 3 bases and J by 3 bases, with 9 bases of the junction left unmatched. The CDR3 extends over 17 amino acids. Germline V gives CDR1 SGHNT, CDR2 YYREEE (reference sequence). The CDR3 loop is CASSSTKREGGYNEQFF. The CDR3 nucleotides are TGTGCCAGCAGCTCTACTAAGCGGGAGGGGGGCTACAATGAGCAGTTCTTC.